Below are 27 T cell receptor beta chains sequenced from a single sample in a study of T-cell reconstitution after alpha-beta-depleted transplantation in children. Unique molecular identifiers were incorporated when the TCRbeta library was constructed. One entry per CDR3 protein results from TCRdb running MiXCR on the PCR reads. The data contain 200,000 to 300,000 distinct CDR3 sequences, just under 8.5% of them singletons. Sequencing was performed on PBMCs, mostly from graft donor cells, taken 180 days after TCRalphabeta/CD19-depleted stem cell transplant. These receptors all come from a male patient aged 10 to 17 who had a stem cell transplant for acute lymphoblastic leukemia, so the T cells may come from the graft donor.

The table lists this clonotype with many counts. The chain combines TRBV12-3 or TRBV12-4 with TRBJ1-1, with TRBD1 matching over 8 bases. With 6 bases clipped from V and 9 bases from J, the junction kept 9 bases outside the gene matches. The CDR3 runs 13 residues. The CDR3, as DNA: TGTGCCAGCAGCTTCCGACAGGGGCAACAAGCTTTCTTT. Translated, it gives CASSFRQGQQAFF.

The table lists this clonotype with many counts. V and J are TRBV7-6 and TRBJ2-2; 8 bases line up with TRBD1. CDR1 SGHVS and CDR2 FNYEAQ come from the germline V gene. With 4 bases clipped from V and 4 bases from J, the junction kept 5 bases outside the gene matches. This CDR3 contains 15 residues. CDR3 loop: CASSSTTGVTGELFF. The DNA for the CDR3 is TGTGCCAGCAGCTCTACGACAGGGGTCACCGGGGAGCTGTTTTTT.

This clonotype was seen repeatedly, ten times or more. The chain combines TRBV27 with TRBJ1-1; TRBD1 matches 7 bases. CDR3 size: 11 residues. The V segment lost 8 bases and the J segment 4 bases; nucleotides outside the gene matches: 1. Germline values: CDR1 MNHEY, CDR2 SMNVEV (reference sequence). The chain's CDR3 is CASRQGTEAFF. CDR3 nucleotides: TGTGCCAGCCGACAGGGCACTGAAGCTTTCTTT.

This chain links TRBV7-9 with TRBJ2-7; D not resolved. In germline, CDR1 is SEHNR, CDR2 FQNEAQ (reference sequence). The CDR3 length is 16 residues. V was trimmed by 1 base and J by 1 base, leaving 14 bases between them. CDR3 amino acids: CASSLGSPTQSYEQYF. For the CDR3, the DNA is TGTGCCAGCAGCTTAGGATCCCCCACACAGTCCTACGAGCAGTACTTC.

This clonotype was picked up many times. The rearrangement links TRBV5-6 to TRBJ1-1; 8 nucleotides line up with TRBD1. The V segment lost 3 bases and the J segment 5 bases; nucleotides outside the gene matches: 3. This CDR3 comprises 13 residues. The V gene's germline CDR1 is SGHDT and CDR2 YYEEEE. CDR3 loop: CASSWTGRTEAFF. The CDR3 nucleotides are TGTGCCAGCAGCTGGACAGGGAGAACTGAAGCTTTCTTT.

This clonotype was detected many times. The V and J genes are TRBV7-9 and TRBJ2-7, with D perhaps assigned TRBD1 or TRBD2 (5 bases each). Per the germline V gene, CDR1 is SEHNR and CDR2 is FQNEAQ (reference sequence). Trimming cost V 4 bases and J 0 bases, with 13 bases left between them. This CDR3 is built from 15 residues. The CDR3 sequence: CASSSRGRGSYEQYF. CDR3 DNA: TGTGCCAGCAGCTCCCGGGGAAGGGGCTCCTACGAGCAGTACTTC.

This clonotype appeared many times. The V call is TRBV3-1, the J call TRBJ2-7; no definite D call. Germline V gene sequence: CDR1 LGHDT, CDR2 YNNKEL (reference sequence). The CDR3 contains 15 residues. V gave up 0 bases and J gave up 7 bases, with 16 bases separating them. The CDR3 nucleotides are TGTGCCAGCAGCCAAGAAAGTGGCCTAGAGAAAGAGCAGTACTTC. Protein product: CASSQESGLEKEQYF.

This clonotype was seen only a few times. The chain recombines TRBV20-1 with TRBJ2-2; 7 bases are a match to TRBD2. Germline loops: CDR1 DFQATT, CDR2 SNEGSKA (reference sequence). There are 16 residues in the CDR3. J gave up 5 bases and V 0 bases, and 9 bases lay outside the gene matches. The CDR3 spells CSARDGGGAPTGELFF. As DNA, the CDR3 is TGCAGTGCTAGAGATGGGGGAGGGGCGCCGACCGGGGAGCTGTTTTTT.

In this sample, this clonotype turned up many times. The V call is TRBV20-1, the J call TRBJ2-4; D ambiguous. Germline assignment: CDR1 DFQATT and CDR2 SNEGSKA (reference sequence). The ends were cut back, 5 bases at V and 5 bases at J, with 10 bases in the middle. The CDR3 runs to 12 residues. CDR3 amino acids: CSALEIQNIQYF. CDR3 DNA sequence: TGCAGTGCTTTGGAAATCCAAAACATTCAGTACTTC.

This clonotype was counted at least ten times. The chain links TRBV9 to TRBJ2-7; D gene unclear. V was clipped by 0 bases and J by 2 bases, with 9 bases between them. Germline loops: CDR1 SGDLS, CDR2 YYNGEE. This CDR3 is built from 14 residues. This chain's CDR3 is CASSVGSQPYEQYF. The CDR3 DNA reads TGTGCCAGCAGCGTAGGATCCCAACCCTACGAGCAGTACTTC.

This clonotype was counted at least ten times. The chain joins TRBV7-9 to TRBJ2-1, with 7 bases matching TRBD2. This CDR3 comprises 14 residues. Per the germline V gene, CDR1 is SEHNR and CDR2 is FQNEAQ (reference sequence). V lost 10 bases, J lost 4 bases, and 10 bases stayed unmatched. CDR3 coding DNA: TGTGCCACCCTGAGAGGCGGGGGATACAATGAGCAGTTCTTC. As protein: CATLRGGGYNEQFF.

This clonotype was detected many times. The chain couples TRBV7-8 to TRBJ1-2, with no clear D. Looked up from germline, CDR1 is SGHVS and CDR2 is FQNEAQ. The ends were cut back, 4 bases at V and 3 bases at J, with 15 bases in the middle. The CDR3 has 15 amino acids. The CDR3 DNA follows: TGTGCCAGCAGCTCATCAGGAAGGTGGGACTATGGCTACACCTTC. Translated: CASSSSGRWDYGYTF.

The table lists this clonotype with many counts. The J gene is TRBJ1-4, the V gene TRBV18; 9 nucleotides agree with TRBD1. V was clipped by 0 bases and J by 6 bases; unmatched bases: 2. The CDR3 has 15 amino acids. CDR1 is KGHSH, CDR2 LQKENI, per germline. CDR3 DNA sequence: TGTGCCAGCTCACCACCGGACAGGGGTCATGAAAAACTGTTTTTT. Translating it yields CASSPPDRGHEKLFF.

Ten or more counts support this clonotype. CDR3 nucleotide sequence: TGTGCCAGCATCGTGACTAGCGGCCCCTACGAGCAGTACTTC. It codes for CASIVTSGPYEQYF. The V gene is TRBV11-2, the J gene TRBJ2-7; 9 bases line up with TRBD2. The CDR3 totals 14 residues. CDR1 is SGHAT, CDR2 FQNNGV, per germline. V shed 7 bases, J shed 2 bases, and the junction held 6 bases outside the gene matches.

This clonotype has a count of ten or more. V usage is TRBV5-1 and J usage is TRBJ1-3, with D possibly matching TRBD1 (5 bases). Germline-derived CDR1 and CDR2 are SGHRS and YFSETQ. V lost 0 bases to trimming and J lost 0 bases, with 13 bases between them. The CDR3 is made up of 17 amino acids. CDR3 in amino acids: CASSLEWGRNSGNTIYF. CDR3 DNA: TGCGCCAGCAGCTTGGAGTGGGGACGGAACTCTGGAAACACCATATATTTT.

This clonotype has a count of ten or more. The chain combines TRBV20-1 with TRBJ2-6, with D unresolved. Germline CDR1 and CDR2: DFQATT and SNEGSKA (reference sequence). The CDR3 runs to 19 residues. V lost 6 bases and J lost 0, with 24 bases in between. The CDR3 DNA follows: TGCAGTGCCATCACCGGGCCCCCGGATGGAAGCTCTGGGGCCAACGTCCTGACTTTC. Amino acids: CSAITGPPDGSSGANVLTF.

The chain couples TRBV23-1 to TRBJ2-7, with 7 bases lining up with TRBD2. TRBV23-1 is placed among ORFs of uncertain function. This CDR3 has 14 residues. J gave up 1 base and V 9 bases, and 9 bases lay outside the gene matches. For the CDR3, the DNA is TGCGCCAGGCCCTCGGGGGGTGGATCCTACGAGCAGTACTTC. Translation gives CARPSGGGSYEQYF.

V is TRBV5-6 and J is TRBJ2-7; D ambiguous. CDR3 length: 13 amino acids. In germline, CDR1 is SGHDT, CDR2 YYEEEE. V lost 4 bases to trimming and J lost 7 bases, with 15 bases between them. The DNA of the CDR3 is TGTGCCAGCAGCCCCGGGCTCCTCGGGGAGCAGTACTTC. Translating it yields CASSPGLLGEQYF.

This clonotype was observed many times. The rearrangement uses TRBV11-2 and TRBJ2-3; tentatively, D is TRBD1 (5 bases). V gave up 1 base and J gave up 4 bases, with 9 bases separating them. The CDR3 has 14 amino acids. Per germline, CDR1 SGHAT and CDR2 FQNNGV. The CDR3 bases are TGTGCCAGCAGCTTAGGCACAGGTTCAGATACGCAGTATTTT. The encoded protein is CASSLGTGSDTQYF.

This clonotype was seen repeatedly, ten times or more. This CDR3 is CASTPRANTEAFF. DNA for the CDR3: TGTGCCAGCACTCCTAGGGCGAACACTGAAGCTTTCTTT. This chain connects TRBV12-3 or TRBV12-4 to TRBJ1-1; no clear D. The CDR3 is made up of 13 amino acids. The ends were cut back, 7 bases at V and 1 base at J, with 10 bases in the middle.

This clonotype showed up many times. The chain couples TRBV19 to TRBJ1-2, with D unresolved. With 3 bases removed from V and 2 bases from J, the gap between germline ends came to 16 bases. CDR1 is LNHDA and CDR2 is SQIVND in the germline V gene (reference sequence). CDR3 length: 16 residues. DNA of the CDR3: TGTGCCAGTAGTATGAACTGGCAGTTCCACAACTATGGCTACACCTTC. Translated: CASSMNWQFHNYGYTF. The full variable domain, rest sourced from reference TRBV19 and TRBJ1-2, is DGGITQSPKYLFRKEGQNVTLSCEQNLNHDAMYWYRQDPGQGLRLIYYSQIVNDFQKGDIAEGYSVSREKKESFPLTVTSAQKNPTAFYLCASSMNWQFHNYGYTFGSGTRLTVV.

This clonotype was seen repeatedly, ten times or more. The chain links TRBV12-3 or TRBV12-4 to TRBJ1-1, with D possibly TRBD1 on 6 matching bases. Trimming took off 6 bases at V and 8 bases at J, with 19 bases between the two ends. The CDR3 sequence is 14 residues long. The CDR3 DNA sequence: TGTGCCAGCAGAGGGGGAGGTATTCAGGTAGAAGCTTTCTTT. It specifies CASRGGGIQVEAFF.

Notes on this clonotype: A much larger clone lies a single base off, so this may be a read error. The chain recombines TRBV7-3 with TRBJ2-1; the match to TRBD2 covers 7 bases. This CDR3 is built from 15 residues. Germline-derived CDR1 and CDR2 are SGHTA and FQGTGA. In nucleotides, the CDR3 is TGTCCCAGCAGCCGGGGCGGGAGTTCCTACAATGAGCAGTTCTTC. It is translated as CPSSRGGSSYNEQFF. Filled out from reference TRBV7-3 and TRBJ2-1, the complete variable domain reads GAGVSQTPSNKVTEKGKYVELRCDPISGHTALYWYRQSLGQGPEFLIYFQGTGAADDSGLPNDRFFAVRPEGSVSTLKIQRTERGDSAVYLCPSSRGGSSYNEQFFGPGTRLTVL.

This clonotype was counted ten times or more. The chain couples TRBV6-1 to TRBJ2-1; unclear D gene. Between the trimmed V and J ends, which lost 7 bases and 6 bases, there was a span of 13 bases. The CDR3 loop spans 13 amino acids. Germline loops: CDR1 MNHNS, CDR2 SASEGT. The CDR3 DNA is TGTGCCAGCACCTGGGCCCTCCCCAATGAGCAGTTCTTC. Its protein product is CASTWALPNEQFF.

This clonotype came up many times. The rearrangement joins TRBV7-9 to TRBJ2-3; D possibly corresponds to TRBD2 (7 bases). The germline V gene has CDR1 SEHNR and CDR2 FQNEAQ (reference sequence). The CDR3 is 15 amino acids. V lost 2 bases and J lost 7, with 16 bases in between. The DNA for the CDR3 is TGTGCCAGCAGCTTATCGGGGGGCGCGCTAAATACGCAGTATTTT. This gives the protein CASSLSGGALNTQYF.

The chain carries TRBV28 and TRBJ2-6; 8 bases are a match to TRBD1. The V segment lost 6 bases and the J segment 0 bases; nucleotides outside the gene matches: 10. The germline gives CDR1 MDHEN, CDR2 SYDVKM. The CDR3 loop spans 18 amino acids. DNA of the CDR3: TGTGCCAGCAGAGGATCAAGACAGGGGTACTCTGGGGCCAACGTCCTGACTTTC. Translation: CASRGSRQGYSGANVLTF.

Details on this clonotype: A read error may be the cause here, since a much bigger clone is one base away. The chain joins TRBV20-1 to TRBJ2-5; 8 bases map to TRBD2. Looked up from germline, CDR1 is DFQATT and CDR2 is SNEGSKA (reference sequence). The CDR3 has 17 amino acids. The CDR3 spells CCARDDAASGRGETQYF. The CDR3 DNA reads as TGCTGTGCTAGAGATGACGCGGCTAGCGGGCGGGGGGAGACCCAGTACTTC.